Below, 20 T cell receptor beta chains from the same sample are listed, as sequenced in a study of blood T cell repertoires in COVID-19. Measured with immunoSEQ multiplex PCR; TCRdb has only the in-frame clones, and not every one. Counted here are 200,000 to 300,000 clones, around 80% occurring once; the ten biggest clones make up 4% to 4.5%. The sequenced sample consisted of peripheral blood. The receptors stem from a man aged 55 to 70 with acute or convalescent COVID-19.

The chain has TRBV25-1 and TRBJ2-1, with 7 bases identical to TRBD1. Germline V gene lookup returns CDR1 MGHDK and CDR2 SYGVNS. The CDR3 runs to 13 residues. V gave up 4 bases and J gave up 10 bases; unmatched junction bases: 7. The CDR3 DNA reads as TGTGCCAGCAGTGCTTCGACAGGGAACGAGCAGTTCTTC. Residues: CASSASTGNEQFF.

The gene calls are TRBV5-6 and TRBJ2-4; D may be TRBD1 (5 bases). Looked up from germline, CDR1 is SGHDT and CDR2 is YYEEEE. CDR3 size: 14 residues. V lost 4 bases, J lost 2 bases, and 10 bases lay in between. CDR3 in DNA: TGTGCCAGCAGCCCGCAGGGTTCCAAAAACATTCAGTACTTC. As protein: CASSPQGSKNIQYF.

The gene calls are TRBV13 and TRBJ1-1; no reliable D call. V lost 5 bases to trimming and J lost 2 bases, with 6 bases between them. Germline CDR1 reads PRHDT; CDR2 reads FYEKMQ (reference sequence). The CDR3 extends over 12 amino acids. CDR3 protein: CASSPLNTEAFF. In DNA form, the CDR3 reads TGTGCCAGCAGCCCTTTAAACACTGAAGCTTTCTTT.

This clone has only a few counts. The same CDR3 arises from other DNA sequences in this sample as well. J is TRBJ1-6 and V is TRBV27; possible D gene TRBD1, 5 bases. This CDR3 contains 16 residues. Germline V gene lookup returns CDR1 MNHEY and CDR2 SMNVEV (reference sequence). With 5 bases removed from V and 1 base from J, the gap between germline ends came to 12 bases. The CDR3 loop is CASSPAGGSYNSPLHF. The CDR3 nucleotides are TGTGCCAGCAGTCCCGCGGGGGGGTCCTATAATTCACCCCTCCACTTT.

This clone occurred a few times. This chain links TRBV5-4 with TRBJ1-2; TRBD1 aligns across 9 bases. The germline V gene encodes CDR1 SGHNT and CDR2 YYREEE (reference sequence). The V gene end was trimmed by 4 bases and the J gene end by 8 bases; junction bases not matched to a gene: 12. The CDR3 is 15 amino acids. In DNA, the CDR3 is TGTGCCAGCAGCCCACCTACAGGGGGCACGAAAGGCTACACCTTC. Translation gives CASSPPTGGTKGYTF.

The chain employs TRBV5-6 and TRBJ1-1, with D unresolved. Looked up from germline, CDR1 is SGHDT and CDR2 is YYEEEE. Trimming pared 3 bases from V and 10 bases from J, leaving 16 bases between. The CDR3 is made up of 13 amino acids. The chain's CDR3 is CASSSSGRGPAFF. Written as DNA, the CDR3 is TGTGCCAGCAGCTCCTCTGGACGCGGGCCAGCTTTCTTT.

The genes are TRBV7-2 and TRBJ2-5, with 14 bases that match TRBD2. J was trimmed by 4 bases and V by 5 bases; bases with no gene match: 12. Germline V gives CDR1 SGHTA, CDR2 FQGNSA. The CDR3 is 18 residues long. The CDR3 protein is CASSLGGGLAGDRETQYF. In DNA form, the CDR3 reads TGTGCCAGCAGCCTAGGGGGGGGACTAGCGGGAGATCGAGAGACCCAGTACTTC. The full variable domain, completed using reference TRBV7-2 and TRBJ2-5, is GAGVSQSPSNKVTEKGKDVELRCDPISGHTALYWYRQSLGQGLEFLIYFQGNSAPDKSGLPSDRFSAERTGGSVSTLTIQRTQQEDSAVYLCASSLGGGLAGDRETQYFGPGTRLLVL.

This sequence joins TRBV2 and TRBJ1-2, with 7 bases matching TRBD1. The CDR3 consists of 15 residues. Per germline, CDR1 SNHLY and CDR2 FYNNEI. V shed 6 bases and J 2 bases; nucleotides not matched to a gene: 9. DNA for the CDR3: TGTGCCAGCAGGGACGGGACAGCCCTGAACTATGGCTACACCTTC. This gives the protein CASRDGTALNYGYTF.

This clone was recorded once. This chain joins TRBV30 and TRBJ2-1, with D possibly being TRBD1 (6 bases). V lost 2 bases to trimming and J lost 9 bases, with 8 bases between them. Germline V lookup: CDR1 GTSNPN, CDR2 SVGIG (reference sequence). This CDR3 region has 11 residues. The CDR3 protein is CAWSRGGEQFF. The CDR3 coding sequence is TGTGCCTGGAGTCGAGGGGGTGAGCAGTTCTTC.

The chain has TRBV7-2 and TRBJ1-1; TRBD1 matches 7 bases. Unmatched junction bases numbered 5, after V lost 2 bases and J lost 5 bases. CDR1 is SGHTA, CDR2 FQGNSA, per germline. The CDR3 runs to 14 residues. CDR3 bases: TGTGCCAGCAGCTTATCGCAGGGGGGTACTGAAGCTTTCTTT. Its protein is CASSLSQGGTEAFF.

The V call is TRBV6-4, the J call TRBJ2-3, with 7 bases matching TRBD1. CDR1 and CDR2 from the germline V gene are MRHNA and SNTAGT. Unmatched junction bases numbered 5, after V lost 4 bases and J lost 4 bases. The CDR3 has 14 amino acids. This chain's CDR3 is CASSVLGGADTQYF. Here the CDR3 DNA reads TGTGCCAGCAGTGTCTTAGGGGGCGCAGATACGCAGTATTTT.

The rearrangement joins TRBV11-3 to TRBJ2-4; possibly TRBD2 for D (6 bases). V shed 1 base and J shed 8 bases, with 9 bases lying between them. The V gene's germline CDR1 is SGHNT and CDR2 YENEEA. The CDR3 contains 13 residues. CDR3 sequence: CASSLVGGDIQYF. In DNA, the CDR3 is TGTGCCAGCAGCTTAGTGGGGGGAGACATTCAGTACTTC.

The chain has TRBV6-5 and TRBJ2-7; D may be TRBD1 (6 bases). The CDR3 consists of 13 residues. The ends were cut back, 2 bases at V and 6 bases at J, with 11 bases in the middle. Germline assignment: CDR1 MNHEY and CDR2 SVGAGI. CDR3 bases: TGTGCCAGCAGTTACCGTACAGGGTTCGAGCAGTACTTC. It encodes CASSYRTGFEQYF.

The table lists this clone with a count of one. The chain combines TRBV28 with TRBJ2-1, with D possibly matching TRBD1 (5 bases). CDR1 is MDHEN, CDR2 SYDVKM, per germline. This CDR3 comprises 17 residues. The V gene lost 5 bases and the J gene lost 3 bases, with 20 bases spanning the gap. The CDR3 reads CASSPPTPLTDYNEQFF. The CDR3 nucleotides are TGTGCCAGCAGTCCCCCCACGCCCCTGACAGACTACAATGAGCAGTTCTTC.

In this sample, this clone turned up a few times. This CDR3 is CASSLDGTGISEQYF. CDR3 DNA sequence: TGTGCCAGCAGCTTGGACGGGACAGGGATTTCCGAGCAGTACTTC. The V gene is TRBV5-4, the J gene TRBJ2-7; TRBD1 matches 9 bases. V was clipped by 0 bases and J by 6 bases; unmatched bases: 7. The germline V gene has CDR1 SGHNT and CDR2 YYREEE (reference sequence). This CDR3 has 15 residues.

The rearrangement uses TRBV19 and TRBJ1-5; possibly TRBD1 for D (6 bases). Germline assignment: CDR1 LNHDA and CDR2 SQIVND (reference sequence). The CDR3 loop spans 15 amino acids. Trimming took off 1 base at V and 6 bases at J, with 13 bases between the two ends. The CDR3 nucleotides read TGTGCCAGTAGTATAGGGGGGGGCAGGGGTCAGCCCCAGCATTTT. This codes for CASSIGGGRGQPQHF.

The rearrangement uses TRBV4-2 and TRBJ2-1, with 12 positions matching TRBD2. With 1 base clipped from V and 8 bases from J, the junction kept 6 bases outside the gene matches. CDR3 length: 16 residues. In germline, CDR1 is LGHNA, CDR2 YNFKEQ. CDR3 loop: CASSQVTSGSGHEQFF. The DNA of the CDR3 is TGTGCCAGCAGCCAAGTGACTAGCGGGAGCGGGCATGAGCAGTTCTTC.

V usage is TRBV5-1 and J usage is TRBJ2-5; a possible D gene is TRBD2 (6 bases). The length of the CDR3 is 14 residues. With 3 bases removed from V and 4 bases from J, the gap between germline ends came to 13 bases. CDR1 and CDR2 from the germline V gene are SGHRS and YFSETQ. CDR3 sequence: CASSSGGPGETQYF. The CDR3, as DNA: TGCGCCAGCAGCTCAGGAGGGCCGGGAGAGACCCAGTACTTC.

This clone was detected once. This chain connects TRBV5-1 to TRBJ2-3, with 7 bases fitting TRBD1. V lost 8 bases, J lost 11 bases, and 14 bases stayed unmatched. There are 13 residues in the CDR3. Germline lookup yields CDR1 SGHRS and CDR2 YFSETQ. CDR3 nucleotide sequence: TGCGCCAGTACGAGAACCCGGGACAGAAGGCAGTATTTT. It codes for CASTRTRDRRQYF.

The chain is built from TRBV2 and TRBJ1-6; 8 bases are shared with TRBD1. V gave up 5 bases and J gave up 7 bases; unmatched junction bases: 4. The length of the CDR3 is 14 residues. CDR1 and CDR2 from the germline V gene are SNHLY and FYNNEI. In nucleotides, the CDR3 is TGTGCCAGCAGTCTGACAGGGGTAAATTCACCCCTCCACTTT. Residues: CASSLTGVNSPLHF. The whole variable domain, filled in from reference TRBV2 and TRBJ1-6, reads EPEVTQTPSHQVTQMGQEVILRCVPISNHLYFYWYRQILGQKVEFLVSFYNNEISEKSEIFDDQFSVERPDGSNFTLKIRSTKLEDSAMYFCASSLTGVNSPLHFGNGTRLTVT.